Listed below are T cell receptor beta chains from one sample, sequenced in a study of blood T cell repertoires in COVID-19. Sequencing was performed with immunoSEQ multiplex PCR; in TCRdb, only in-frame clones are kept and a portion is missing. Among 300,000 to 400,000 clones listed, 90% to 95% were seen once. Sample: peripheral blood. These receptors were taken from a woman aged 18-35 years who had recovered from COVID-19. Each CDR3 is given without its conserved first and last residue.

TRBV3-1/TRBV3-2,TRBJ2-1,ASSLTSGNNEQF
TRBV7-9,TRBJ2-3,ASSGRWDTQY
TRBV4-1,TRBJ1-4,ASSQTDRTNEKLF
TRBV20-1,TRBJ1-4,SASPGATNEKLF
TRBV5-1,TRBJ2-1,ASSSAGVGYNEQF
TRBV11-2,TRBJ2-1,ASSFYGRANEQF
TRBV10-3,TRBJ2-5,AKGLAGLNQETQY
TRBV19,TRBJ1-1,ASSPPWGQATEAF
TRBV13,TRBJ2-1,ASSPQGGKSSYNEQF
TRBV25-1,TRBJ2-5,ASSERGPKTQY
TRBV12-5,TRBJ1-2,ASGLSHYNFYGYT
TRBV12-5,TRBJ1-1,ASGFSSGVGTEAF
TRBV9,TRBJ2-1,ASSPLGAGDDIEQF
TRBV3-1/TRBV3-2,TRBJ1-4,ASSRRGQQSEKLF
TRBV10-2,TRBJ2-1,ASRGDSGNEQF
TRBV5-5,TRBJ1-3,ASSTGQTFSGNTIY
TRBV6-5,TRBJ2-3,ASSLAGGTDTQY
TRBV28,TRBJ1-5,ASSLPGTGGSNQPQH
TRBV6-5,TRBJ1-2,ASSQQGVFYGYT
TRBV20-1,TRBJ1-1,SARGGTGAF
TRBV5-1,TRBJ1-1,ASSAGTANTEAF
TRBV7-2,TRBJ2-4,ASSLGLDIQY
TRBV5-6,TRBJ2-3,ASSLLLTDTQY
TRBV3-1/TRBV3-2,TRBJ1-5,ASSQDGGQLPQH
TRBV4-3,TRBJ2-2,ASSQDVGGQVSPGELF
TRBV5-1,TRBJ2-1,ASSHGQGLDNEQF
TRBV9,TRBJ1-5,ASRAGKRGQPQH
TRBV28,TRBJ2-3,ASSLYPQTSGNPDTQY
TRBV3-1/TRBV3-2,TRBJ2-3,ASSQDPQREGGDTQY
TRBV10-3,TRBJ2-5,AVGTDQETQY
TRBV7-2,TRBJ1-5,ASSSARTENSNQPQH
TRBV2,TRBJ2-5,ASSEIVVQETQY
TRBV7-2,TRBJ1-6,ASSWGGGNSPLH
TRBV7-9,TRBJ2-1,ASSSSGRYNEQF
TRBV7-5,TRBJ2-1,ARVNGGREGEQF
TRBV9,TRBJ2-3,ASSIPLAGSTDTQY
TRBV6-1,TRBJ1-4,ASSENIEKLF
TRBV18,TRBJ1-3,ASSQQGSGNTIY
TRBV6-2/TRBV6-3,TRBJ2-1,ASSYSRRGRGYNEQF
TRBV13,TRBJ2-3,ASSKTSGAGDTQY
TRBV3-1/TRBV3-2,TRBJ1-2,ASSQVQGAYGYT
TRBV19,TRBJ2-2,ATRDYNTGELF
TRBV4-3,TRBJ1-4,ASSQEGVTGVLEEKLF
TRBV5-6,TRBJ2-2,ASSLAAGELF
TRBV4-3,TRBJ1-2,ASSQDSAGAANYGYT
TRBV19,TRBJ1-6,ASSIVGGDSPLH
TRBV15,TRBJ2-6,ATSRRGQGAGANVLT
TRBV4-1,TRBJ1-5,ASSQGGSNQPQH
TRBV7-5,TRBJ1-5,ARSLPGLFSNQPRH
TRBV30,TRBJ1-5,AWGDRGDQPQH
TRBV19,TRBJ2-2,ASSVPSVRNAGELF
TRBV18,TRBJ2-5,ASSPPLAGAETQY
TRBV27,TRBJ1-2,ASSPGLLTQGTYGYT
TRBV7-7,TRBJ2-3,ASSLASGPGGDTQY
TRBV5-1,TRBJ1-2,ASTLTGGFYGYT